This T cell receptor beta chain is drawn from a study of CD8 T cells in ankylosing spondylitis. Overall study results and limits: Reportedly, matched ankylosing spondylitis synovial fluid was significantly enriched for disease-linked clones.

The germline CDR1 and CDR2 sequences are MNHEY and SVGEGT. This CDR3 spans 13 amino acids. V lost 6 bases, J lost 4 bases, and 1 base stayed unmatched. Making use of molecular barcodes, quantitative 5'-RACE generated TCR beta libraries. MiXCR was run by TCRdb on the 5' RACE reads, yielding one entry per CDR3 protein. The table lists some 270,000 distinct CDR3 sequences, about 20% of them singletons. Comment on this clonotype: Its antigen is as yet unknown.

The sample taken for sequencing was blood, either unsorted or a sorted T cell fraction (not recorded which). The sequence was collected from a male donor with ankylosing spondylitis or in good health (not recorded which). The chain links TRBV6-2 or TRBV6-3 to TRBJ2-2; 8 positions agree with TRBD2. This CDR3 is CASRLAATGELFF. CDR3 sequence (DNA): TGTGCCAGCAGACTAGCGGCCACCGGGGAGCTGTTTTTT.